The 11 T cell receptor beta chains reported below all come from one sample, sequenced in a study of shared clonotypes between healthy human individuals. The protocol was immunoSEQ multiplex PCR, while the TCRdb copy is restricted to in-frame clones and leaves out a portion. Of some 2.1 million clones listed, roughly 94% are singletons. Specimen: naive CD4+ T cells sorted from blood. As for subset: CD45RA+ positively selected. The receptors come from a man between 18 and 35 years old in good health.

The V call is TRBV10-2, the J call TRBJ2-1; D is undetermined. Germline V CDR1 and CDR2: WSHSY, SAAADI. CDR3 length: 13 amino acids. The V gene lost 7 bases and the J gene lost 6 bases, with 13 bases spanning the gap. CDR3 loop: CASKDGKSNEQFF. The CDR3, as DNA: TGCGCCAGCAAGGACGGCAAGAGCAATGAGCAGTTCTTC.

This clone has only a few counts. The chain joins TRBV30 to TRBJ1-3, with unresolved D. Germline loops: CDR1 GTSNPN, CDR2 SVGIG (reference sequence). Deletions cut 2 bases from V and 0 bases from J, with 8 bases between. The CDR3 loop spans 14 amino acids. The CDR3 sequence is CAWSLGHSGNTIYF. CDR3 in DNA: TGTGCCTGGAGTTTAGGGCACTCTGGAAACACCATATATTTT. The full variable domain, completed using reference TRBV30 and TRBJ1-3, is SQTIHQWPATLVQPVGSPLSLECTVEGTSNPNLYWYRQAAGRGLQLLFYSVGIGQISSEVPQNLSASRPQDRQFILSSKKLLLSDSGFYLCAWSLGHSGNTIYFGEGSWLTVV.

The gene calls are TRBV2 and TRBJ1-1; D gene unclear. V lost 2 bases to trimming and J lost 6 bases, with 13 bases between them. CDR1 and CDR2 (germline): SNHLY, FYNNEI. This CDR3 comprises 14 residues. The CDR3 DNA follows: TGTGCCAGCAGTGAATATTTTAGGATGGCTGAAGCTTTCTTT. Its protein is CASSEYFRMAEAFF.

This rearrangement joins TRBV19 to TRBJ2-2; D call uncertain. The germline CDR1 and CDR2 sequences are LNHDA and SQIVND (reference sequence). V shed 6 bases and J shed 5 bases, with 13 bases lying between them. This CDR3 has 14 amino acids. The CDR3 nucleotides read TGTGCCAGTAGGTATGCGCAAAGAACCGGGGAGCTGTTTTTT. Protein product: CASRYAQRTGELFF.

The genes are TRBV19 and TRBJ1-2, with TRBD1 identical over 9 bases. The CDR3 length is 15 residues. With V trimmed by 4 bases and J by 9 bases, 12 bases remained unmatched. The germline V gene encodes CDR1 LNHDA and CDR2 SQIVND (reference sequence). The CDR3 is CASSRDSGTGSSYTF. CDR3 bases: TGTGCCAGTAGTAGAGATTCCGGGACAGGGAGTAGCTACACCTTC.

This clone was picked up one time. The CDR3 protein is CASSVYSGANVLTF. The CDR3 DNA follows: TGTGCCAGCAGTGTTTACTCTGGGGCCAACGTCCTGACTTTC. The chain recombines TRBV2 with TRBJ2-6; D gene unclear. The CDR3 contains 14 residues. CDR1 and CDR2 from the germline V gene are SNHLY and FYNNEI. Trimming shortened V by 4 bases and J by 0 bases, and 4 bases separated the two germline ends.

The V gene is TRBV10-1, the J gene TRBJ2-3; 8 bases agree with TRBD2. The CDR3 is made up of 15 amino acids. V was clipped by 2 bases and J by 1 base; unmatched bases: 2. CDR1 is WNHNN, CDR2 SYGVQD, per germline (reference sequence). The CDR3 is CASSEDSGGTDTQYF. The CDR3 DNA follows: TGCGCCAGCAGTGAGGATAGCGGGGGCACAGATACGCAGTATTTT.

V is TRBV19 and J is TRBJ1-2, with 10 bases matching TRBD1. Unmatched junction bases numbered 7, after V lost 6 bases and J lost 3 bases. CDR1 is LNHDA, CDR2 SQIVND, per germline (reference sequence). The CDR3 covers 15 residues. CDR3 residues: CASRTGGVGDYGYTF. DNA of the CDR3: TGTGCCAGTAGGACAGGGGGCGTCGGTGACTATGGCTACACCTTC.

The chain employs TRBV19 and TRBJ1-2; possible D gene TRBD1, 5 bases. CDR1 and CDR2 from the germline V gene are LNHDA and SQIVND (reference sequence). V lost 5 bases and J lost 1, with 11 bases in between. CDR3 length: 14 amino acids. The CDR3 DNA sequence: TGTGCCAGTAGTGCATGGGACCGTAACTATGGCTACACCTTC. Translation: CASSAWDRNYGYTF.

J is TRBJ1-2 and V is TRBV10-3, with no clear D. The CDR3 sequence is 12 residues long. V was pared by 7 bases and J by 1 base, with 7 bases between. The germline CDR1 and CDR2 sequences are ENHRY and SYGVKD. CDR3 in DNA: TGTGCCATCATGGGGAATAACTATGGCTACACCTTC. Its protein product is CAIMGNNYGYTF.

CDR3 DNA sequence: TGTGCCAGCAGCTTAGAGGATTTTTTAACCTCCTACGAGCAGTACTTC. This codes for CASSLEDFLTSYEQYF. The chain uses TRBV7-2 and TRBJ2-7; D is unclear. From germline, CDR1 is SGHTA and CDR2 FQGNSA. The CDR3 has 16 residues. Trimming took 1 base from V and 0 from J, leaving 13 bases between them. The entire variable domain, with the rest obtained from reference TRBV7-2 and TRBJ2-7, is as follows: GAGVSQSPSNKVTEKGKDVELRCDPISGHTALYWYRQSLGQGLEFLIYFQGNSAPDKSGLPSDRFSAERTGGSVSTLTIQRTQQEDSAVYLCASSLEDFLTSYEQYFGPGTRLTVT.